This entry lists 9 T cell receptor beta chains sequenced from one sample in a study of control samples from healthy donors and cancer patients. Sequencing used immunoSEQ multiplex PCR; TCRdb keeps in-frame clones, though not all of them. The sample includes about 130,000 clones, about 93% of them seen just once. Sequencing was done on a sample of PBMCs. These receptors were collected from a man in his sixties with colorectal cancer.

V gene TRBV7-9 combines with J gene TRBJ2-2; no clear D gene. The CDR3 is 13 amino acids. Germline V CDR1 and CDR2: SEHNR, FQNEAQ (reference sequence). V was cut by 2 bases and J by 7 bases, with 8 bases left in between. This chain's CDR3 is CASSLSPGGELFF. CDR3 DNA: TGTGCCAGCAGCTTAAGCCCAGGCGGGGAGCTGTTTTTT.

The gene calls are TRBV6-2 or TRBV6-3 and TRBJ2-1; TRBD2 matches at 14 bases. CDR1 is MNHEY, CDR2 SVGEGT, per germline. This CDR3 has 21 amino acids. Trimming at V came to 2 bases and at J to 7 bases, leaving 19 bases not matched to a gene. The CDR3 here is CASSYNPGLAGVRFTRNEQFF. The CDR3 region has the DNA TGTGCCAGCAGTTACAACCCGGGACTAGCGGGGGTACGATTCACTAGGAATGAGCAGTTCTTC.

This clone is a singleton in its sample. This chain connects TRBV4-2 to TRBJ2-3; 13 bases line up with TRBD2. V lost 8 bases, J lost 1 base, and 9 bases stayed unmatched. The germline V gene encodes CDR1 LGHNA and CDR2 YNFKEQ. The CDR3 runs 17 residues. CDR3: CASGLAGVVPCTDTQYF. CDR3 in DNA: TGTGCCAGCGGACTAGCGGGGGTCGTCCCGTGCACAGATACGCAGTATTTT.

The J gene is TRBJ2-2, the V gene TRBV7-9; D not resolved. With 3 bases removed from V and 5 bases from J, the gap between germline ends came to 7 bases. The germline gives CDR1 SEHNR, CDR2 FQNEAQ (reference sequence). The CDR3 covers 13 residues. The CDR3 coding sequence is TGTGCCAGCAGCTTTATGGGGACCGGGGAGCTGTTTTTT. Translation gives CASSFMGTGELFF.

This clone appeared a few times. The chain uses TRBV4-2 and TRBJ2-1; perhaps D is TRBD1 or TRBD2 (6 bases each). Germline V gene lookup returns CDR1 LGHNA and CDR2 YNFKEQ. The germline V and J ends were trimmed by 4 bases and 5 bases, with 18 bases remaining between them. This CDR3 spans 16 amino acids. The CDR3 DNA reads TGTGCCAGCAGCCCCGCCGGTAGGGGGGACGACAATGAGCAGTTCTTC. Residues: CASSPAGRGDDNEQFF.

V gene TRBV18 combines with J gene TRBJ2-3; perhaps TRBD2 as D (6 bases). The V gene's germline CDR1 is KGHSH and CDR2 LQKENI. Trimming took 3 bases from V and 5 from J, leaving 15 bases between them. The CDR3 sequence is 15 residues long. The CDR3 nucleotides read TGTGCCAGCTCACCGCTTCAGGCGGGGAAAGATACGCAGTATTTT. Protein product: CASSPLQAGKDTQYF.

The rearrangement joins TRBV2 to TRBJ1-1, with D unresolved. CDR1 is SNHLY and CDR2 is FYNNEI in the germline V gene. This CDR3 is 14 amino acids long. V dropped 1 base and J dropped 4 bases, with 10 bases sitting between them. This CDR3 is CASSEEFGVTEAFF. For the CDR3, the DNA is TGTGCCAGCAGTGAAGAATTCGGGGTCACTGAAGCTTTCTTT.

The rearrangement links TRBV10-2 to TRBJ1-4; TRBD1 matches 10 bases. This CDR3 spans 13 amino acids. Losses at the gene ends were 11 bases for V and 6 bases for J; bases not matched to a gene: 6. Germline CDR1 is WSHSY and CDR2 is SAAADI. DNA for the CDR3: TGCGCCGCCTCCGGGACAGGGGATGAAAAACTGTTTTTT. Protein: CAASGTGDEKLFF.

J is TRBJ1-2 and V is TRBV6-6; D is unclear. This CDR3 is 14 amino acids long. The V end was cut by 10 bases, the J end by 0 bases, with 15 bases between. The germline CDR1 and CDR2 sequences are MNHNY and SVGAGI (reference sequence). CDR3 region: CATSIGGSNYGYTF. The CDR3 region has the DNA TGTGCCACAAGTATTGGCGGCTCTAACTATGGCTACACCTTC.